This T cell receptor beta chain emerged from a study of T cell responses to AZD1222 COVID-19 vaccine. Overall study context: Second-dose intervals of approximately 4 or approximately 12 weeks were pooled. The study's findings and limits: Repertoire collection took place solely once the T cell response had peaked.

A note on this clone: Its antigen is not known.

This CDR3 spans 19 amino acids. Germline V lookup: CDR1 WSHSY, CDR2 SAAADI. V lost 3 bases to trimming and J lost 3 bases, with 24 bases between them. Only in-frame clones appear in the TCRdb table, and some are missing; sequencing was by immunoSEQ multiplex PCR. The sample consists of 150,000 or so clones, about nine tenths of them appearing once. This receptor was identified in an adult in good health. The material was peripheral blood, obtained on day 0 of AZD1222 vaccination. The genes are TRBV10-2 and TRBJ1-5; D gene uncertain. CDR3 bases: TGCGCCAGCAGTGATTTATATCAGGATCTCCGAACCTACAATCAGCCCCAGCATTTT. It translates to CASSDLYQDLRTYNQPQHF.